This TCR beta chain was recovered during a study of blood T cell repertoires in COVID-19. Study-wide context: Whether acute or convalescent, the COVID-19 samples came from the United States, Italy and Spain. The analysed material was cDNA or gDNA that came from T cells, B-cell-depleted T cells, or PBMCs.

The germline gives CDR1 MNHEY, CDR2 SVGAGI. Trimming pared 7 bases from V and 8 bases from J, leaving 20 bases between. The CDR3 runs 15 residues. In the original processing: Nucleated cell counts were estimated from reference gene primer amplification. Some clones are missing from TCRdb's copy, which holds only in-frame ones; the method was immunoSEQ multiplex PCR. From that table come the V and J calls and clone size; the DNA was used to work out D and trimming. This sample carries a few hundred thousand clones, about 86% of them seen once, and the ten largest clones take over 1.5%. This TCR derives from a man aged 25 to 45 with active or convalescent COVID-19. Specimen: peripheral blood. This chain uses TRBV6-5 with TRBJ1-4, with D unresolved. CDR3: CASIGGVGLGEKLFF. For the CDR3, the DNA is TGTGCCAGCATCGGTGGAGTGGGTCTTGGAGAAAAACTGTTTTTT.